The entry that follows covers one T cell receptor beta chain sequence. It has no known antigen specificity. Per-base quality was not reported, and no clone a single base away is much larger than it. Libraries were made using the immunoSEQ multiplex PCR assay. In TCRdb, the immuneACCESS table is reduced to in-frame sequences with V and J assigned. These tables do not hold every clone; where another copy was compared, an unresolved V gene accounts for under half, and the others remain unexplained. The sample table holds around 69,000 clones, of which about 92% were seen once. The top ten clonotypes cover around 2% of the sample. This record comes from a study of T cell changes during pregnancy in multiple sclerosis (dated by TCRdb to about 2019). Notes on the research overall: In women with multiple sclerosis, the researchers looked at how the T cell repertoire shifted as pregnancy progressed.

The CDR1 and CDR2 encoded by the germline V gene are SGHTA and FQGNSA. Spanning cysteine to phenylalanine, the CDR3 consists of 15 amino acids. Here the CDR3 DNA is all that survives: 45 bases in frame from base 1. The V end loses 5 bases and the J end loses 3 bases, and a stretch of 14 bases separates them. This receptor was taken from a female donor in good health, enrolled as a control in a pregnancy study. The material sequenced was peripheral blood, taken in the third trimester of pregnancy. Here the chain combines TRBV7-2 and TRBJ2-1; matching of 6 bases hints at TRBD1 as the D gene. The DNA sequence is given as TGTGCCAGCAGCGGAAACAGGGTTTACTACAATGAGCAGTTCTTC. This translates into CASSGNRVYYNEQFF. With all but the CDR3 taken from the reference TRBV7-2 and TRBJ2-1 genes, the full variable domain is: GAGVSQSPSNKVTEKGKDVELRCDPISGHTALYWYRQSLGQGLEFLIYFQGNSAPDKSGLPSDRFSAERTGGSVSTLTIQRTQQEDSAVYLCASSGNRVYYNEQFFGPGTRLTVL.